This T cell receptor beta chain stems from a study of blood T cells in healthy people across ages. Broader study findings: In the absence of known donor CMV status, changes in expanded clonotypes were possibly confounded. Among T cells, TCR beta diversity per million cells dropped roughly linearly as age rose.

Germline V lookup: CDR1 SGDLS, CDR2 YYNGEE. The CDR3 contains 16 residues. V lost 3 bases and J lost 0, with 16 bases in between. Together with a sample-barcoded 5' primer, a J-beta primer mix was included in a second PCR lasting about 6 to 12 cycles. MiXCR was run by TCRdb on the 5' RACE reads, yielding one entry per CDR3 protein. The profile covers 800,000 to 950,000 distinct CDR3 sequences, with under 50% appearing a single time and 13% taken by the ten largest. Details on this clonotype: The antigen is not known.

The study drew donors from healthy Caucasian individuals in Russia aged roughly 6 to 100. At least 6 micrograms of total RNA were extracted per sample. The chain joins TRBV9 to TRBJ2-7; tentatively, D is TRBD1 or TRBD2 (5 bases each). Sequencing used blood. This TCR was recovered from a man aged 25-45 years in good health. The CDR3 region is CASSGRGEPGSYEQYF. DNA for the CDR3: TGTGCCAGCAGCGGAAGGGGAGAACCGGGCTCCTACGAGCAGTACTTC.